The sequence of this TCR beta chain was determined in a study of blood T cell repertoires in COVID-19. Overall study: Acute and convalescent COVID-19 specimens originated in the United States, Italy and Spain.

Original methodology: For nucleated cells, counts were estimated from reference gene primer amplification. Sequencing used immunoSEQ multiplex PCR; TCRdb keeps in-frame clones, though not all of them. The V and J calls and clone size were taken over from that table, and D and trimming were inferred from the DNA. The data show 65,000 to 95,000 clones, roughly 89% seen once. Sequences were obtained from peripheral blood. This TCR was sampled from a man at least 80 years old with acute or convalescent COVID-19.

The CDR3 region is CASSPGLAGGSYNEQFF. Written as DNA, the CDR3 is TGTGCCAGCAGTCCGGGACTAGCGGGGGGTTCCTACAATGAGCAGTTCTTC. The rearrangement links TRBV11-2 to TRBJ2-1, with TRBD2 matching over 15 bases. CDR1 and CDR2 from the germline V gene are SGHAT and FQNNGV. CDR3 length equals 17 residues. V dropped 6 bases and J dropped 1; count of bases not matched to a gene: 4.